The clone carrying this T cell receptor (beta chain) occurred a few times. What it binds is not known. Expressed TCRB transcripts got sequenced, as all isolated RNA was reverse transcribed. Reads from naive, central memory and regulatory T cell samples averaged about 3.9 million. Method: immunoSEQ multiplex PCR; TCRdb's copy keeps in-frame clones and lacks some. The sample lists around 200,000 clones; about 13% were seen once. The sample comes from a study of beta chain features in type 1 diabetes. Study-wide points: Researchers caution that PCR might favor shorter templates, equally among patients and controls. Lower insertion and higher deletion counts appeared at VDJ junctions in type 1 diabetes patients.

CDR3 length: 15 amino acids. The germline V and J ends were trimmed by 1 base and 2 bases, with 12 bases remaining between them. CDR1 and CDR2 from the germline V gene are LGHNA and YNFKEQ. The source material was central memory CD4+ T cells from blood. The V and J genes are TRBV4-2 and TRBJ2-7, with a weak D call TRBD2 (5 bases). The sequence was obtained from a woman aged 18-29 years in good health. The CDR3 region is CASSQAEVLTYEQYF. In nucleotides, the CDR3 is TGTGCCAGCAGCCAAGCGGAGGTGCTAACCTACGAGCAGTACTTC.